This T cell receptor (beta chain) was sequenced in a study of shared clonotypes between healthy human individuals (dated by TCRdb to 2019 to 2021). Some background on the complete study: The cohort comprised a couple of women and a few men aged 18 to 49 years. For each donor, CD4 naive and CD4 memory were each run on three plates, CD8 naive on two plates, and CD8 memory on one plate. To estimate repertoire size and how much clonotypes are shared between individuals, the study performed deep sequencing of blood TCR repertoires from a few healthy adults. Different laboratories and diverse techniques were used to prepare libraries and sequence TCR repertoires, to increase sequencing depth and limit assay-specific biases. Per donor, leukapheresis produced somewhere between about 0.85 and 9.5 billion PBMCs.

Using the deep immunoSEQ assay, multiplex PCR amplified TCR CDR3 regions from genomic DNA. Genomic DNA extracted from each cell subset was distributed evenly over all wells of several immunoSEQ 96-well plates, and each plate served as one replicate. Each replicate PCR for sorted subsets received around 200 ng genomic DNA, equal to about 30,000 T cell genomes. The purified libraries were quantified using a Qubit 3.0 fluorometer, sized with a Bioanalyzer 2100, and then quantified again using the KAPA Library Quantification kit. Every immunoSEQ 96-well plate was sequenced on a dedicated single-read 150-cycle Illumina NextSeq 550 flow cell. On the study's bioinformatics: Because only junctional sequences without quality scores were contained in the immunoSEQ output, filtering matching that applied to full-length reads could not be performed. To assign V/J genes and CDR3, sequences were annotated against IMGT germline references using PyIR, a Python wrapper for IgBLAST v1.9. Reads with weak V/J assignments (E-value above 1e-6), missing CDR3, stop codons, out-of-frame junctions, or ambiguous translated residues were removed. V3J clonotypes were defined by identical inferred V gene, J gene, and CDR3 amino acid sequence. Percentage overlap between repertoires was calculated by dividing the number of shared unique clonotypes by the size of the smaller repertoire. Repertoire richness was assessed with RTK rarefaction, the Chao1 estimator, and Recon v2.1 estimates of unobserved clonotypes. OLGA was used to compute generation probabilities for all TCRbeta clonotypes that the gDNA method yielded from a handful of donors. The table comes from immuneACCESS by way of TCRdb, which keeps in-frame sequences with V and J called. Part of the clones is missing from these tables; in studies checked, under half for an unresolved V gene and the rest for unknown reasons. D and trimming come from the DNA, and the V and J calls and clone size come from that table. The sample yields a few hundred thousand clones; nearly 97% were counted once. 0.09% to 0.13% of the sample is held by the ten biggest clonotypes.

The paper as a whole reports these results and caveats: When several donors were compared, the shared fraction of clonotypes was roughly 4.8% for naive CD4, approximately 3.5% for naive CD8, about 2.4% for memory CD4, and around 0.37% for memory CD8. Based on pairwise subsampling, the degree of clonotype sharing among donors was expected to be affected by sequencing depth. Because the study included a small number of donors, the genetic and exposure-history diversity represented was limited. Naive subsets generally had larger estimated clonotype richness than memory subsets. Incomplete sequencing was indicated by rarefaction of sorted-subset datasets, despite the large sequencing depth. Compared with non-shared clonotypes, clonotypes shared by all four sorted-subset donors had higher generation probabilities. Sampling was restricted to blood, and TCR repertoires in tissues likely differ from the TCR repertoires found in blood.

CD8 naive samples were obtained by positive selection for CCR7 among CD45RO-negative cells, yielding a CD45RA+CCR7+ population from which TemRA cells were excluded. The donors were healthy, HIV-negative adults with no recently reported acute infections or vaccinations. Every donor was a Caucasian adult living in Nashville, Tennessee, USA. After blood collection by leukapheresis, PBMCs were isolated using Ficoll-Histopaque density gradient centrifugation and then cryopreserved in the vapor phase of liquid nitrogen. Analytical flow cytometry was used to check the purity and quantity of each magnetically sorted T cell population. Each sorted fraction had its genomic DNA isolated and then quantified by UV absorbance on a Nanodrop 2000c. The CDR3 contains 15 residues, cysteine and phenylalanine counted. Just the 45-base CDR3 DNA is kept, in frame starting at base 1. V lost 2 bases and J lost 3 bases, and the count of bases not matched to a germline gene is 6. The germline V gene (reference sequence) supplies CDR1 SGHNT and CDR2 YYREEE.

As concerns this clone: The antigen this receptor binds is unknown. No clone much larger than this one lies a single base away; base qualities are absent.

The chain couples TRBV5-4 to TRBJ1-2; TRBD1 aligns with 8 central bases. Sequenced: naive CD8+ T cells sorted from blood. This specimen's cell subset or site label, per the study, means: CD45RA+CCR7+. This TCR was sampled from a young woman in good health. The CDR3 region reads CASSLGDRLHYGYTF. The sequence in DNA is TGTGCCAGCAGCTTAGGGGACAGGCTGCACTATGGCTACACCTTC.